This T cell receptor (beta chain) originates from a study of T cells in Graves' hyperthyroidism and ophthalmopathy. Turning to this clonotype: At one end, the junction sequence differs from germline, possibly due to a read error.

RNA transcripts provided the source from which TCR beta CDR3 regions were amplified. HTBI primers drove first-round RT-PCR of the TCR CDR3. One entry per CDR3 protein results from TCRdb running MiXCR on the multiplex PCR reads. This table has 600,000 or so distinct CDR3 sequences, 13% to 15% appearing once. The length of the CDR3 is 17 residues. The V gene's germline CDR1 is SGHTA and CDR2 FQGNSA. The V gene is TRBV7-2, the J gene TRBJ1-2; 8 bases are a match to TRBD1. The sequence was obtained from a woman between 18 and 29 years old with Graves' ophthalmopathy. The specimen was blood. CDR3 bases: TGTGCCAGTAGCTCCCGGGACAGGTGGGATATAGGCTATGGCTACACCTTC. It yields the protein CASSSRDRWDIGYGYTF.